What follows are 5 T cell receptor beta chains derived from one specimen sequenced in a study of blood T cell repertoires in COVID-19. Clones were read by immunoSEQ multiplex PCR, and TCRdb kept only the in-frame ones, dropping some. The data contain 250,000 to 300,000 clones, over 75% of them seen just once; the ten biggest clones take up around 0.92%. The sample was PBMCs or T cells enriched from blood (not recorded which). The receptors were sampled from a woman aged 25 to 39 who had recovered from COVID-19.

This chain joins TRBV5-5 and TRBJ1-1, with 11 positions matching TRBD1. CDR1 is SGHKS, CDR2 YYEKEE, per germline (reference sequence). Trimming at V came to 2 bases and at J to 8 bases, leaving 17 bases not matched to a gene. The CDR3 is 18 amino acids. The CDR3 loop reads CASSLWAGQGAWYREAFF. CDR3 bases: TGTGCCAGCAGCTTATGGGCCGGACAGGGGGCGTGGTATAGGGAAGCTTTCTTT.

The chain is built from TRBV24-1 and TRBJ2-2; tentative D call: TRBD1 (7 bases). Germline V gene sequence: CDR1 KGHDR, CDR2 SFDVKD. CDR3 size: 14 residues. V gave up 9 bases and J gave up 5 bases, with 15 bases separating them. The CDR3 nucleotides are TGTGCCACCGGCTTATCAGGGGGGACCGGGGAGCTGTTTTTT. Translating it yields CATGLSGGTGELFF.

This chain connects TRBV6-5 to TRBJ1-1; TRBD1 is a possible D gene (5 bases). Looked up from germline, CDR1 is MNHEY and CDR2 is SVGAGI. V was cut by 7 bases and J by 7 bases, with 19 bases left in between. The CDR3 spans 14 residues. Written as DNA, the CDR3 is TGTGCCAGCACCTCCCTGGGGGGGAGTGTTGAAGCTTTCTTT. Translated: CASTSLGGSVEAFF.

The rearrangement joins TRBV6-5 to TRBJ1-1; weak D call: TRBD1 (6 bases). Looked up from germline, CDR1 is MNHEY and CDR2 is SVGAGI. The CDR3 sequence is 12 residues long. Trimming cost V 8 bases and J 8 bases, with 15 bases left between them. The CDR3 sequence is CASRSQTGEAFF. The CDR3 region has the DNA TGTGCCAGCCGCTCTCAAACAGGGGAAGCTTTCTTT.

This sequence joins TRBV4-1 and TRBJ1-2; D possibly corresponds to TRBD1 (5 bases). Trimming took off 3 bases at V and 7 bases at J, with 6 bases between the two ends. Germline V gene lookup returns CDR1 MGHRA and CDR2 YSYEKL. The CDR3 consists of 11 residues. For the CDR3, the DNA is TGCGCCAGCAGCCACCAGGGTGGCTACACCTTC. It codes for CASSHQGGYTF.